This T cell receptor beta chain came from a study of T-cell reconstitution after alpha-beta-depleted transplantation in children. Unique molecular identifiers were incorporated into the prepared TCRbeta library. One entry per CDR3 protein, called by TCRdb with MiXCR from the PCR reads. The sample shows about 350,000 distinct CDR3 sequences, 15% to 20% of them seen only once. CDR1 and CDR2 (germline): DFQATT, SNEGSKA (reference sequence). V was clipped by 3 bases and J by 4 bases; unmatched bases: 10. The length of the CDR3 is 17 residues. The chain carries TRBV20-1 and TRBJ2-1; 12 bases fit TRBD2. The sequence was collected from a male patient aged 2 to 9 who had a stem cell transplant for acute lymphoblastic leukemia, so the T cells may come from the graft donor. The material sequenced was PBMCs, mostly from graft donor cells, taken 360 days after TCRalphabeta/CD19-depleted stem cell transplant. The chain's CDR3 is CSASIPKTSGSYNEQFF. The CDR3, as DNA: TGCAGTGCTAGCATACCAAAGACTAGCGGGAGTTACAATGAGCAGTTCTTC.